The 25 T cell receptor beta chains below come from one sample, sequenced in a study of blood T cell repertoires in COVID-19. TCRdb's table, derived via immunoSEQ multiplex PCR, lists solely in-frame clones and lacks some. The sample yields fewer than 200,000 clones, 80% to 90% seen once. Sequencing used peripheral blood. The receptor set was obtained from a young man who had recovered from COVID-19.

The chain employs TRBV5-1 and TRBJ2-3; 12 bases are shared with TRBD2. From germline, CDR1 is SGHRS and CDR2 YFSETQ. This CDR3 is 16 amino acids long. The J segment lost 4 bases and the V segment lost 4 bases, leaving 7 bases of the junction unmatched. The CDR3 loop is CASSNGLAGISDTQYF. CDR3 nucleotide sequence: TGCGCCAGCAGCAACGGACTAGCGGGAATCTCAGATACGCAGTATTTT.

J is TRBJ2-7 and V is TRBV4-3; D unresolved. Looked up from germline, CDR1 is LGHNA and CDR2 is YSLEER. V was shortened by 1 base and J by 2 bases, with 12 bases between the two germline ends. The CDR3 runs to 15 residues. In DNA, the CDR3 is TGCGCCAGCAGCCAAGTTTGGAGTATGGCCTACGAGCAGTACTTC. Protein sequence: CASSQVWSMAYEQYF.

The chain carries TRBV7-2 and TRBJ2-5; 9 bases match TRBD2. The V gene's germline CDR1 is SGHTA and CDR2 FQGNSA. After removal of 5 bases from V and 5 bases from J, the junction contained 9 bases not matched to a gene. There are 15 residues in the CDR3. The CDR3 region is CASSQIAGEGETQYF. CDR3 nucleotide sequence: TGTGCCAGCAGCCAAATAGCGGGAGAGGGTGAGACCCAGTACTTC. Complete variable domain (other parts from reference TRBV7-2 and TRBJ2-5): GAGVSQSPSNKVTEKGKDVELRCDPISGHTALYWYRQSLGQGLEFLIYFQGNSAPDKSGLPSDRFSAERTGGSVSTLTIQRTQQEDSAVYLCASSQIAGEGETQYFGPGTRLLVL.

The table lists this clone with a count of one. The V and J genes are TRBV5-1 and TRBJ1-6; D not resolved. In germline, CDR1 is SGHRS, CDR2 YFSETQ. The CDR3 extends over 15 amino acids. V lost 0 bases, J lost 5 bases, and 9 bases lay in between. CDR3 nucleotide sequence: TGCGCCAGCAGCTTGGAAACAGTTAATAATTCACCCCTCCACTTT. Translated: CASSLETVNNSPLHF.

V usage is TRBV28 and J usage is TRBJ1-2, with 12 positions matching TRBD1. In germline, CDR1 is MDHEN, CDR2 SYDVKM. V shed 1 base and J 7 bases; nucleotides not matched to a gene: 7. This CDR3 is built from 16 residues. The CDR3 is CASSLSGTGGMGGYTF. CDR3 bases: TGTGCCAGCAGTTTATCTGGGACAGGGGGCATGGGTGGCTACACCTTC.

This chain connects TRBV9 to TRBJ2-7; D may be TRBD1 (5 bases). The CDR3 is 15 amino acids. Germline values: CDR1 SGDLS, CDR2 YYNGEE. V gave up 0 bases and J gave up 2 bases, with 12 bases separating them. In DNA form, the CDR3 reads TGTGCCAGCAGCGTAGCGGCAGGGCCCCCCTACGAGCAGTACTTC. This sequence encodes CASSVAAGPPYEQYF.

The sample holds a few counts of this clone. CDR3 sequence: CASSVGGQLSGANVLTF. The CDR3 region has the DNA TGTGCCAGCAGCGTTGGTGGACAGCTCTCTGGGGCCAACGTCCTGACTTTC. V is TRBV5-4 and J is TRBJ2-6, with D possibly being TRBD1 (6 bases). Germline V gives CDR1 SGHNT, CDR2 YYREEE (reference sequence). The CDR3 is made up of 17 amino acids. Trimming stripped 4 bases from V and 0 bases from J, with 14 bases between.

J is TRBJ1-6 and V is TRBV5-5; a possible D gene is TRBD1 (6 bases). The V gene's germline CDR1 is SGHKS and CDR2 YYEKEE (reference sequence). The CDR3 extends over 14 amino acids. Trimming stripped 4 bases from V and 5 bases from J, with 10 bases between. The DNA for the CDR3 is TGTGCCAGCAGCAACCACAGGGATAATTCACCCCTCCACTTT. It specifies CASSNHRDNSPLHF. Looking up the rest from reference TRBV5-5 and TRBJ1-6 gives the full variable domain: DAGVTQSPTHLIKTRGQQVTLRCSPISGHKSVSWYQQVLGQGPQFIFQYYEKEERGRGNFPDRFSARQFPNYSSELNVNALLLGDSALYLCASSNHRDNSPLHFGNGTRLTVT.

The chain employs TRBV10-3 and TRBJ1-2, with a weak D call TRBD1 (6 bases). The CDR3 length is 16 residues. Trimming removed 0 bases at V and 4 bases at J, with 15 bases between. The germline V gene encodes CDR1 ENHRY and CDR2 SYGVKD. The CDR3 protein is CAISESLKQGAYGYTF. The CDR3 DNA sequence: TGTGCCATCAGTGAGTCCCTAAAACAGGGAGCCTATGGCTACACCTTC.

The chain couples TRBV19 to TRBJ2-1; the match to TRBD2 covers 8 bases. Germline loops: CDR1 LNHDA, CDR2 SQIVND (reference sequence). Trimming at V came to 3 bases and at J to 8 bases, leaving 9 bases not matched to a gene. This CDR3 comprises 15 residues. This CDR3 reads CASSIPASGFDEQFF. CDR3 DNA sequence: TGTGCCAGTAGTATCCCGGCTAGCGGGTTTGATGAGCAGTTCTTC.

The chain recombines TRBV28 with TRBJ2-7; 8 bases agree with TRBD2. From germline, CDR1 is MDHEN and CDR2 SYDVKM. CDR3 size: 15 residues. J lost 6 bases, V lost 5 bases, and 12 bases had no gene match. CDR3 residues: CASSLPGGDLREQYF. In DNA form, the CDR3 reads TGTGCCAGCAGTCTCCCCGGGGGGGACCTGCGCGAGCAGTACTTC. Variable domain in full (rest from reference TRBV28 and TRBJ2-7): DVKVTQSSRYLVKRTGEKVFLECVQDMDHENMFWYRQDPGLGLRLIYFSYDVKMKEKGDIPEGYSVSREKKERFSLILESASTNQTSMYLCASSLPGGDLREQYFGPGTRLTVT.

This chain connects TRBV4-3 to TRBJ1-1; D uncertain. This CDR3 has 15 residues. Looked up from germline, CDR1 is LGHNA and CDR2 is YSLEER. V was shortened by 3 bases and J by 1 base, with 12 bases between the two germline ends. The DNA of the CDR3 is TGCGCCAGCAGCCAGAGGGTTTGGGCGAACACTGAAGCTTTCTTT. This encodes CASSQRVWANTEAFF.

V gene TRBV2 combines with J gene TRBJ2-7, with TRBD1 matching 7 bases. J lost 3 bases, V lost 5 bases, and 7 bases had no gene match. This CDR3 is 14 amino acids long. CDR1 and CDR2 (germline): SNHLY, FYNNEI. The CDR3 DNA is TGTGCCAGCAGTTCACAGGGGCCCTACTACGAGCAGTACTTC. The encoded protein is CASSSQGPYYEQYF.

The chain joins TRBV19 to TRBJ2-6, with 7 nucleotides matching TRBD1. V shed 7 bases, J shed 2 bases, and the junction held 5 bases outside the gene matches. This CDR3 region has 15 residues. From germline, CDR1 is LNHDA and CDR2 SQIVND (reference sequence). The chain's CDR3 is CASIKGAAGANVLTF. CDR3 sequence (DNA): TGTGCCAGTATAAAGGGGGCTGCTGGGGCCAACGTCCTGACTTTC.

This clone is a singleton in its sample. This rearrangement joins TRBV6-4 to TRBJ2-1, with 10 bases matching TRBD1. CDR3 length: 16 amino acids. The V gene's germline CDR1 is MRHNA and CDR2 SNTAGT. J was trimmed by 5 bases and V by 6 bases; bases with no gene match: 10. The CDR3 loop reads CASSSTSGQGNNEQFF. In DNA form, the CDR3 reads TGTGCCAGCAGCTCCACCTCGGGACAGGGGAACAATGAGCAGTTCTTC.

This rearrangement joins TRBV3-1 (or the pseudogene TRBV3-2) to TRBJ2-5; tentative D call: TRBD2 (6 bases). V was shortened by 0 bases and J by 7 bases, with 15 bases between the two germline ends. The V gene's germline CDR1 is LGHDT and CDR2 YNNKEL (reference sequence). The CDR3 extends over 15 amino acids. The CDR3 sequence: CASSQESGHGGTQYF. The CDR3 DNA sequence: TGTGCCAGCAGCCAAGAGAGCGGACACGGGGGGACCCAGTACTTC.

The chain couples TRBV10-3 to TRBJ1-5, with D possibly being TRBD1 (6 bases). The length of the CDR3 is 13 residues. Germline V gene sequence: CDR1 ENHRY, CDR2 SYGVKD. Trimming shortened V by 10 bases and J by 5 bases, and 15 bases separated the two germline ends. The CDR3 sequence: CATSVTGDQPQHF. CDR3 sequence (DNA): TGTGCCACGTCGGTGACAGGAGATCAGCCCCAGCATTTT.

CDR3 loop: CSASSGVTYEQYF. In nucleotides, the CDR3 is TGCAGTGCTAGTAGCGGGGTTACCTACGAGCAGTACTTC. This chain joins TRBV20-1 and TRBJ2-7; 8 bases fit TRBD2. From germline, CDR1 is DFQATT and CDR2 SNEGSKA (reference sequence). CDR3 length: 13 residues. V lost 3 bases and J lost 2; bases outside the gene matches: 3.

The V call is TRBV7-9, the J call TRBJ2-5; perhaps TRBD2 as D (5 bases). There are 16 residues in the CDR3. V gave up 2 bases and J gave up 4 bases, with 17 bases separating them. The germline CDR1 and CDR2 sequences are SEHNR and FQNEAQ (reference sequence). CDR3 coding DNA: TGTGCCAGCAGCTTACGAGGGAGTAAAACGGTAGAGACCCAGTACTTC. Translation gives CASSLRGSKTVETQYF.

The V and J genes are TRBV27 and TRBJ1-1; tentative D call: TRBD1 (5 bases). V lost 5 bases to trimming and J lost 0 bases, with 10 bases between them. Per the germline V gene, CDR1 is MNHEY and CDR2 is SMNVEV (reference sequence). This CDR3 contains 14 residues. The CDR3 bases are TGTGCCAGCAGTCCCGACAGACTGAACACTGAAGCTTTCTTT. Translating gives CASSPDRLNTEAFF.

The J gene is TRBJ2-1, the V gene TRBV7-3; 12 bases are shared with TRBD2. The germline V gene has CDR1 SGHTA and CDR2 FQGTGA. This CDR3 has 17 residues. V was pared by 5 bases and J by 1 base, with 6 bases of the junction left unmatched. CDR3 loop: CASSRTSGTESYNEQFF. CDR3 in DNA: TGTGCCAGCAGCCGGACTAGCGGGACTGAGTCCTACAATGAGCAGTTCTTC. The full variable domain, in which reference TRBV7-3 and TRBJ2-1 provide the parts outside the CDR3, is GAGVSQTPSNKVTEKGKYVELRCDPISGHTALYWYRQSLGQGPEFLIYFQGTGAADDSGLPNDRFFAVRPEGSVSTLKIQRTERGDSAVYLCASSRTSGTESYNEQFFGPGTRLTVL.

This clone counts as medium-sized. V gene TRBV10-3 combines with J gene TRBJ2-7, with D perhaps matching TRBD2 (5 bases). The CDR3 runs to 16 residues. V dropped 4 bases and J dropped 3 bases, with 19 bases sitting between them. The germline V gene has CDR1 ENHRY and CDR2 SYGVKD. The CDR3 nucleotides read TGTGCCATCAGTGGAGCGGTAAACGGGCCATACTACGAGCAGTACTTC. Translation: CAISGAVNGPYYEQYF.

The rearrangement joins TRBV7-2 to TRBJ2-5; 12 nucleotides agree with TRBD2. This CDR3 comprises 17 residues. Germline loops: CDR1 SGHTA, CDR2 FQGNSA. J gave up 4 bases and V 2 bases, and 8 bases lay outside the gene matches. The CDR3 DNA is TGTGCCAGCAGCTTACACCTAGCGGGAGGGGTCGGAGAGACCCAGTACTTC. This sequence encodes CASSLHLAGGVGETQYF.

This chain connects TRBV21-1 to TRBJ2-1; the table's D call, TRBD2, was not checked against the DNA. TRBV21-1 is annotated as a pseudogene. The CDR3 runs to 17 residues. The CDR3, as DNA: TGTGCCAGCAGCACCTCGACTAGCGGGAGCTCCTACAATGAGCAGTTCTTC. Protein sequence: CASSTSTSGSSYNEQFF.

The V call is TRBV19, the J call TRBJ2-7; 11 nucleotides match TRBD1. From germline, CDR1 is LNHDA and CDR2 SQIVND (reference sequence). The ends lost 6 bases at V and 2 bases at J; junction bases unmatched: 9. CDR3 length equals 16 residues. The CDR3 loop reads CASSRARGQGAYEQYF. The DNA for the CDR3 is TGTGCCAGTAGCCGTGCCCGGGGACAGGGGGCCTACGAGCAGTACTTC.